The clone carrying this T cell receptor beta chain was counted at least ten times. Germline loops: CDR1 SGHRS, CDR2 YFSETQ. This CDR3 has 15 amino acids. After removal of 1 base from V and 9 bases from J, the junction contained 7 bases not matched to a gene. The source of the sample is a study of T cells after yellow fever vaccination. TCR cDNA was made by 5'RACE template switching, adding a universal primer site and UMIs. Using its own MiXCR run on the 5' RACE reads, TCRdb lists one record per CDR3 protein. The sample records over 25,000 distinct CDR3 sequences, 5% to 6% being singletons. Specimen: PBMCs, either bulk or a sorted T-cell subset (CD4+, CD8+, memory, or dextramer-sorted; not recorded which), collected 15 days after the yellow fever booster vaccination. The clonotype comes from a man between 25 and 39 years old who received the YFV17D yellow fever vaccine. The rearrangement links TRBV5-1 to TRBJ2-1, with 10 bases aligning to TRBD2. The CDR3 is CASSLSLAGAGEQFF. The CDR3 nucleotides read TGCGCCAGCAGCTTGAGCCTAGCGGGAGCGGGTGAGCAGTTCTTC.